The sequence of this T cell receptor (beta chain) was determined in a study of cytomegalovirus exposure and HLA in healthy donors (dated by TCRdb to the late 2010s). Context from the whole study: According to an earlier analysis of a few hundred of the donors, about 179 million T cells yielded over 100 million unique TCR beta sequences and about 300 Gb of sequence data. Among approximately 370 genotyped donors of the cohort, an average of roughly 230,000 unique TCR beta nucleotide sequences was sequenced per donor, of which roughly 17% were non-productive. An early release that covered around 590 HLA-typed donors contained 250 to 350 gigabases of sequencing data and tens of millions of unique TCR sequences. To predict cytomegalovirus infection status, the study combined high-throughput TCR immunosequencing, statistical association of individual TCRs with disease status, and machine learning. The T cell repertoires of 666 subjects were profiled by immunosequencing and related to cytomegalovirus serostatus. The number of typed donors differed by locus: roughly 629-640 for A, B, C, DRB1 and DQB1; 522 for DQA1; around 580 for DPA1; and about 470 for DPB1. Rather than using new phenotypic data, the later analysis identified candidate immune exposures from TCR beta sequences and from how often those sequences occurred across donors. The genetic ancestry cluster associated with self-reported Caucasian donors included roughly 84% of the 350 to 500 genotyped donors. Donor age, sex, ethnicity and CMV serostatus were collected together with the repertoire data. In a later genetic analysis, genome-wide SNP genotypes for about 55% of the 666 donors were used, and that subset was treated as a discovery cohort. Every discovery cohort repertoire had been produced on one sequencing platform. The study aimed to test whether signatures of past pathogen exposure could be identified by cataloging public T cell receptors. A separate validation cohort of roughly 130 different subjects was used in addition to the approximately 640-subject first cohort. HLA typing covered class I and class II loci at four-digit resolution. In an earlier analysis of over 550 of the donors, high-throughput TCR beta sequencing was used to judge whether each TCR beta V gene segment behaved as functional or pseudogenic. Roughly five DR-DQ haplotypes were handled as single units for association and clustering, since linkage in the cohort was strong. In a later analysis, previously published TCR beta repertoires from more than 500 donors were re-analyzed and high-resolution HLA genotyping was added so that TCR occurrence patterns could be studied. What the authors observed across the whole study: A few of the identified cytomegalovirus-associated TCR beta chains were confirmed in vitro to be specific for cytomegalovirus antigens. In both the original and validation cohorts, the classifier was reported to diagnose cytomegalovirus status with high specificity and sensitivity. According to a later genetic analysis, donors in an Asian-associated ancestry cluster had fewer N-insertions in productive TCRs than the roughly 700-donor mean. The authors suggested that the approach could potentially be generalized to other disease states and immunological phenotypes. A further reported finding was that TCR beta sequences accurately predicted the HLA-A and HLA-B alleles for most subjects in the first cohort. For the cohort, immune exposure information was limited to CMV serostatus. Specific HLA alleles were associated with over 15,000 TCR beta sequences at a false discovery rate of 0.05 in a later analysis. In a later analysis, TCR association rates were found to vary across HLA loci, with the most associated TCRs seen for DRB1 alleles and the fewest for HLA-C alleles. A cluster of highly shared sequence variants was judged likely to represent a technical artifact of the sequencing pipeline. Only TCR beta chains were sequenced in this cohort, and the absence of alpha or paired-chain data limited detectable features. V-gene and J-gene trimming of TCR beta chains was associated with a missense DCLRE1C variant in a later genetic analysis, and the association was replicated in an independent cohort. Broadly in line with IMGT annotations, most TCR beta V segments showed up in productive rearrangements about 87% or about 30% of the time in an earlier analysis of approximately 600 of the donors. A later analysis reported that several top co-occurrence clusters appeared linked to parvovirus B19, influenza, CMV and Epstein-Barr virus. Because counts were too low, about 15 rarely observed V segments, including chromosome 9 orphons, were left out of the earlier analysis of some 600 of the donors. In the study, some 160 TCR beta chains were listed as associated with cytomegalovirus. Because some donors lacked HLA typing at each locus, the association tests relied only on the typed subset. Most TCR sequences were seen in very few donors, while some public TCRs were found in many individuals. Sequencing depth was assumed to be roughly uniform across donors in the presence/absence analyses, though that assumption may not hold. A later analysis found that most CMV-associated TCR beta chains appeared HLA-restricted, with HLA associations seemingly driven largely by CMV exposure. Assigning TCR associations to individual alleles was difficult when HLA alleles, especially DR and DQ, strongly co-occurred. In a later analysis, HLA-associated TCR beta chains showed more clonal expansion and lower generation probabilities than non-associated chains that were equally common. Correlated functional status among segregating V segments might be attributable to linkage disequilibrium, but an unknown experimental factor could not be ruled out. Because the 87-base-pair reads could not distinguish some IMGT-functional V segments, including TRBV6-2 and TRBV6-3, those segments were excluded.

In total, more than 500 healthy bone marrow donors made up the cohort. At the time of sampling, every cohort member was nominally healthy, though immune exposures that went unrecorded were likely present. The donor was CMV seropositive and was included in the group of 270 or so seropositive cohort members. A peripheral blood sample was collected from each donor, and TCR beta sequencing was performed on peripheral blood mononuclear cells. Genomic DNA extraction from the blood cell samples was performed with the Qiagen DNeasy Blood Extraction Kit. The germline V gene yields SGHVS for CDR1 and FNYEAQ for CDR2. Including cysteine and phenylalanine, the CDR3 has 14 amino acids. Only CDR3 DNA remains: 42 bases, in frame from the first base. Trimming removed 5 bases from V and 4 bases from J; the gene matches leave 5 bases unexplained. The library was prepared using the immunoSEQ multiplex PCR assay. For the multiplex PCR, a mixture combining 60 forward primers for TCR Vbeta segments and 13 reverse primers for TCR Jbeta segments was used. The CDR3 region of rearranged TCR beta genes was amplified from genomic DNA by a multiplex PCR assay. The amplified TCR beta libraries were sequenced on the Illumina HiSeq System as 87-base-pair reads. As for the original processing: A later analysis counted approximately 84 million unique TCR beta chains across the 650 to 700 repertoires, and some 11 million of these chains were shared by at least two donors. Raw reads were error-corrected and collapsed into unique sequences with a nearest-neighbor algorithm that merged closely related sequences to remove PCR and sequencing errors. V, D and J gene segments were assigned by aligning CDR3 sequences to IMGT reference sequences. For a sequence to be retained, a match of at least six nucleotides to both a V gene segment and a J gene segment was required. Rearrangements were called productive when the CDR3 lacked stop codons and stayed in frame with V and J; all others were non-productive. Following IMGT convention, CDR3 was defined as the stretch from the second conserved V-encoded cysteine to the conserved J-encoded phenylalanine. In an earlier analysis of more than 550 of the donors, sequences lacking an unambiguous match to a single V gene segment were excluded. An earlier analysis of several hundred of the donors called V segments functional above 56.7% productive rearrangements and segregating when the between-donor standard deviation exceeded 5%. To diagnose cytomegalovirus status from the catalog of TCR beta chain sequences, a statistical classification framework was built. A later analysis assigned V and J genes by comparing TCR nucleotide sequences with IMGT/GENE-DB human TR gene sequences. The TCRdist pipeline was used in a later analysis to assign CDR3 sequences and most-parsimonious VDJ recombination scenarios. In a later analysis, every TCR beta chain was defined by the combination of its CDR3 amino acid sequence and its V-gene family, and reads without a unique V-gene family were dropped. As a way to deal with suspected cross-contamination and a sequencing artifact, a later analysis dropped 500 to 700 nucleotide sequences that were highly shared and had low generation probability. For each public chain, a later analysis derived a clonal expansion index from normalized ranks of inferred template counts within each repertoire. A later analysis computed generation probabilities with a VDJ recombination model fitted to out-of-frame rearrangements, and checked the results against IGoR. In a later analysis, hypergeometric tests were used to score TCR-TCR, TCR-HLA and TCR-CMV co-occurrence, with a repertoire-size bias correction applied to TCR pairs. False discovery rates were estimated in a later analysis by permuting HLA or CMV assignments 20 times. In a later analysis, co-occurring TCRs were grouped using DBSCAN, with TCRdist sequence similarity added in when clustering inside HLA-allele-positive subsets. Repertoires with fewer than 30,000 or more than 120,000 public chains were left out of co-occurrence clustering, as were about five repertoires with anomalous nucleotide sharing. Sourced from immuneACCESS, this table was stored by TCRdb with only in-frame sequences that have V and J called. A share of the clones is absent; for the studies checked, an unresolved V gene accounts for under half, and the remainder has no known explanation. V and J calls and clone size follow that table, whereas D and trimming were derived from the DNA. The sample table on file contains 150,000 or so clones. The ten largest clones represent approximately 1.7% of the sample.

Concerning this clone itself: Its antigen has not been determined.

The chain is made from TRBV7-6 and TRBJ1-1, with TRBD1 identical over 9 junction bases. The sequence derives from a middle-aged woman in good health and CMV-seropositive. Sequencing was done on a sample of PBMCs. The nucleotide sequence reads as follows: TGTGCCAGCAGCGGGACAGGGAAGATCACTGAAGCTTTCTTT. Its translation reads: CASSGTGKITEAFF.